These 22 T cell receptor beta chains were sequenced from one sample in a study of T cells in Graves' hyperthyroidism and ophthalmopathy. Researchers amplified the TCR beta CDR3 regions from RNA transcripts. HTBI primers were employed in a first-round RT-PCR of the TCR CDR3. MiXCR was run by TCRdb on the multiplex PCR reads, yielding one entry per CDR3 protein. The data contain hundreds of thousands of distinct CDR3 sequences, 13% of them seen just once; the ten biggest clones take up around 9.2%. Input material: blood. The receptor set was obtained from a woman aged 18-35 years with Graves' hyperthyroidism.

As for this clonotype: This may come from a read error, since a much larger clone is one base off. V gene TRBV12-3 or TRBV12-4 combines with J gene TRBJ2-1, with 10 bases fitting TRBD1. The CDR3 runs 17 residues. In DNA, the CDR3 is TGTGCCAGCAGTCCAGGACAGGGGGACGGGCCCCACAATGAGCAGTCCTTC. Translating it yields CASSPGQGDGPHNEQSF.

There are many counts of this clonotype. The chain recombines TRBV15 with TRBJ2-1; 9 nucleotides match TRBD1. The CDR3 loop spans 16 amino acids. CDR1 is LNHNV and CDR2 is YYDKDF in the germline V gene (reference sequence). V lost 1 base, J lost 8 bases, and 9 bases stayed unmatched. CDR3 sequence (DNA): TGTGCCACCAGCAGAGCCCGGACAGGGGATGGTGATGAGCAGTTCTTC. Translation gives CATSRARTGDGDEQFF.

The chain has TRBV20-1 and TRBJ2-7; D might be TRBD2 (7 bases). With 1 base removed from V and 7 bases from J, the gap between germline ends came to 26 bases. The germline V gene encodes CDR1 DFQATT and CDR2 SNEGSKA (reference sequence). The CDR3 is made up of 17 amino acids. DNA of the CDR3: TGCAGTGCTAGAGCGGTCCGGGATGCGGGGGCCTTGGAAGAGCAGTACTTC. Amino acid sequence: CSARAVRDAGALEEQYF.

This clonotype has at least ten counts. This rearrangement joins TRBV6-5 to TRBJ1-4; D unresolved. Germline V CDR1 and CDR2: MNHEY, SVGAGI. The CDR3 spans 16 residues. V was trimmed by 0 bases and J by 5 bases, leaving 13 bases between them. The CDR3 region has the DNA TGTGCCAGCAGTTACTCGGAGCCGCCGGACAATGAAAAACTGTTTTTT. Translated, it gives CASSYSEPPDNEKLFF.

On this clonotype itself: A much larger clone lies one base from this, so it may be a read error. This chain connects TRBV5-6 to TRBJ2-3, with D possibly being TRBD2 (5 bases). Germline CDR1 and CDR2: SGHDT and YYEEEE. This CDR3 is built from 16 residues. Trimming pared 6 bases from V and 2 bases from J, leaving 19 bases between. The CDR3 region has the DNA TGTGCCAGCACTCCCTGTCCGGACTCGTCCACAGATACGCAGTATTTT. Translation gives CASTPCPDSSTDTQYF.

This clonotype was observed at least ten times. The V gene is TRBV12-3 or TRBV12-4, the J gene TRBJ2-3, with no clear D. This CDR3 is 14 amino acids long. Between the trimmed V and J ends, which lost 4 bases and 6 bases, there was a span of 14 bases. The CDR3 is CASSSMDPPDTQYF. The CDR3 DNA is TGTGCCAGCAGTTCTATGGATCCCCCCGATACGCAGTATTTT.

In regard to this clonotype: A clone one base away is much larger, so this may be a read error. The chain carries TRBV30 and TRBJ1-1; D not resolved. This CDR3 has 14 amino acids. Trimming left V 0 bases short and J 4 bases short, with 12 bases between. From germline, CDR1 is GTSNPN and CDR2 SVGIG (reference sequence). In nucleotides, the CDR3 is TGTGCCTGGAGTGTCGAAGGGTTTAGCACTGAAGCTTTCTTT. Translating gives CAWSVEGFSTEAFF.

The table lists this clonotype with many counts. V and J are TRBV28 and TRBJ2-7; 7 bases map to TRBD1. The CDR3 has 16 amino acids. The V gene end was trimmed by 5 bases and the J gene end by 3 bases; junction bases not matched to a gene: 13. Germline V gene data show CDR1 as MDHEN and CDR2 as SYDVKM. CDR3 residues: CASSAYLGQSFYEQYF. In DNA, the CDR3 is TGTGCCAGCAGTGCCTACCTGGGACAGAGCTTCTACGAGCAGTACTTC.

The sample holds a few counts of this clonotype. The V and J genes are TRBV7-3 and TRBJ2-2; no reliable D call. Germline CDR1 SGHTA, CDR2 FQGTGA. V shed 7 bases and J shed 3 bases, with 9 bases lying between them. The CDR3 extends over 13 amino acids. This CDR3 is CASKLGDTGELFF. The DNA for the CDR3 is TGTGCCAGCAAGCTCGGAGACACCGGGGAGCTGTTTTTT.

V is TRBV28 and J is TRBJ1-1; D possibly corresponds to TRBD1 (6 bases). This CDR3 has 15 residues. V gave up 5 bases and J gave up 5 bases, with 18 bases separating them. Germline V gene sequence: CDR1 MDHEN, CDR2 SYDVKM. CDR3: CASSIGGGKGTEAFF. Here the CDR3 DNA reads TGTGCCAGCAGTATAGGGGGGGGAAAAGGGACTGAAGCTTTCTTT.

Regarding this clonotype: A much larger clone is a single base away; this may be a read error. The V call is TRBV5-1, the J call TRBJ2-7; TRBD2 matches 16 bases. Germline V gene lookup returns CDR1 SGHRS and CDR2 YFSETQ. The CDR3 spans 19 residues. The CDR3 loop reads CANSSVPGLAGGSRNEQYF. The CDR3 DNA sequence: TGCGCCAACAGCTCCGTCCCGGGACTAGCGGGGGGGAGCAGAAACGAGCAGTACTTC.

This chain connects TRBV4-1 to TRBJ2-5; D not resolved. Germline V gives CDR1 MGHRA, CDR2 YSYEKL. V was trimmed by 0 bases and J by 4 bases, leaving 9 bases between them. CDR3 length: 14 residues. CDR3 sequence: CASSQEWGGETQYF. CDR3 coding DNA: TGCGCCAGCAGCCAAGAGTGGGGTGGAGAGACCCAGTACTTC.

This clonotype was observed many times. This chain uses TRBV5-6 with TRBJ1-2, with 7 bases matching TRBD1. CDR3 length: 14 amino acids. Germline assignment: CDR1 SGHDT and CDR2 YYEEEE. V lost 4 bases to trimming and J lost 5 bases; unmatched junction nucleotides: 8. The CDR3 DNA reads TGTGCCAGCAGCAGAACAGGGGTTGGGTATGGCTACACCTTC. Its translation: CASSRTGVGYGYTF.

This rearrangement joins TRBV2 to TRBJ2-3; 10 bases align to TRBD2. This CDR3 has 15 residues. Germline V lookup: CDR1 SNHLY, CDR2 FYNNEI. J lost 5 bases, V lost 5 bases, and 7 bases had no gene match. Written as DNA, the CDR3 is TGTGCCAGCAGTAGAGGACTAGCGGCGGGAGATACGCAGTATTTT. Translation gives CASSRGLAAGDTQYF.

Many counts were recorded for this clonotype. The CDR3 spells CASSLQGTGGNSPLHF. CDR3 bases: TGTGCCAGCAGCTTACAGGGGACAGGCGGTAATTCACCCCTCCACTTT. The V call is TRBV7-3, the J call TRBJ1-6; 8 positions match TRBD1. J was trimmed by 6 bases and V by 2 bases; bases with no gene match: 6. The CDR3 extends over 16 amino acids. The germline gives CDR1 SGHTA, CDR2 FQGTGA.

The DNA of the CDR3 is TGTGCCAGCAGCCAAGAGTCGGCCGACCCCCAGCATTTT. Translation: CASSQESADPQHF. This chain connects TRBV7-2 to TRBJ1-5; D remains ambiguous. V was cut by 5 bases and J by 10 bases, with 15 bases left in between. This CDR3 is 13 amino acids long. Germline V gene lookup returns CDR1 SGHTA and CDR2 FQGNSA.

Comments on this clonotype: A read error may be the cause here, since a much bigger clone is one base away. The chain recombines TRBV2 with TRBJ2-1; D is perhaps TRBD1 (6 bases). The CDR3 is 15 residues long. Germline CDR1 reads SNHLY; CDR2 reads FYNNEI. CDR3 in amino acids: CASMGAGTGKEEQCF. In nucleotides, the CDR3 is TGTGCCAGCATGGGGGCCGGGACCGGCAAGGAGGAGCAGTGCTTC.

V is TRBV19 and J is TRBJ2-7; D remains unclear. Germline loops: CDR1 LNHDA, CDR2 SQIVND (reference sequence). The CDR3 is 14 amino acids. Trimming left V 6 bases short and J 0 bases short, with 12 bases between. CDR3 amino acids: CASSPTTSSYEQYF. The DNA of the CDR3 is TGTGCCAGTAGCCCGACGACCTCCTCCTACGAGCAGTACTTC.

This clonotype has at least ten counts. The J gene is TRBJ2-7, the V gene TRBV6-2 or TRBV6-3, with TRBD2 matching over 7 bases. This CDR3 spans 15 amino acids. Germline V CDR1 and CDR2: MNHEY, SVGEGT. J gave up 3 bases and V 0 bases, and 5 bases lay outside the gene matches. The DNA for the CDR3 is TGTGCCAGCAGTTACTCGGGCGGCGGGAGCTACGAGCAGTACTTC. Its protein product is CASSYSGGGSYEQYF.

This clonotype was counted a few times. The chain has TRBV20-1 and TRBJ2-6; D unclear. V dropped 5 bases and J dropped 11 bases, with 16 bases sitting between them. CDR1 DFQATT and CDR2 SNEGSKA come from the germline V gene (reference sequence). The CDR3 runs 13 residues. CDR3 region: CSAPTPDLYVLTF. For the CDR3, the DNA is TGCAGTGCTCCGACTCCCGATCTGTACGTCCTGACTTTC.

This clonotype was picked up many times. This rearrangement joins TRBV6-2 or TRBV6-3 to TRBJ1-1; TRBD1 matches 7 bases. Per the germline V gene, CDR1 is MNHEY and CDR2 is SVGEGT. The CDR3 spans 11 residues. J gave up 11 bases and V 6 bases, and 6 bases lay outside the gene matches. The CDR3 bases are TGTGCCAGCAGGCGACAGGGCGAGGCTTTCTTT. As protein: CASRRQGEAFF.

This clonotype has a count of ten or more. The rearrangement joins TRBV27 to TRBJ1-2, with 7 bases identical to TRBD1. This CDR3 spans 14 amino acids. Germline V gene data show CDR1 as MNHEY and CDR2 as SMNVEV (reference sequence). V shed 4 bases and J 5 bases; nucleotides not matched to a gene: 7. CDR3 protein: CASSSRGSGYGYTF. CDR3 bases: TGTGCCAGCAGTTCCAGGGGGTCGGGGTATGGCTACACCTTC.